The rows below give T cell receptor beta chains drawn from one sample of a study of blood T cell repertoires in COVID-19. Profiled with immunoSEQ multiplex PCR; TCRdb holds only in-frame clones, not every one. The repertoire holds roughly 97,000 clones, with roughly nine tenths as singletons. The specimen was peripheral blood. These receptors all stem from a human donor in a cohort sampled during active COVID-19. CDR3s include the opening cysteine and the closing phenylalanine or tryptophan. Fields, in order: CDR3 DNA, CDR3 protein, clone size, V gene, J gene, D gene. A D gene is named only where the DNA matches it firmly. The size entry is marked missing in some rows and otherwise reads once, few, many or a size class.

CDR3 DNA: TGCGCCAGCTATACCCCAGGTTCCAACGCTGAAGCTTTCTTT
CDR3 protein: CASYTPGSNAEAFF
clone size: NA
V gene: TRBV5-1
J gene: TRBJ1-1
D gene: NA

CDR3 DNA: TGTGCCAGCAGTCGACATCAGGGGGGCGCTTTCTTT
CDR3 protein: CASSRHQGGAFF
clone size: once
V gene: TRBV28
J gene: TRBJ1-1
D gene: TRBD1

CDR3 DNA: TGTGCCAGTAGTATCCAGGGGCAGGCTGGAAACACCATATATTTT
CDR3 protein: CASSIQGQAGNTIYF
clone size: NA
V gene: TRBV19
J gene: TRBJ1-3
D gene: NA

CDR3 DNA: TGTGCCAGCAGCCGGCCCGGGACAGGGTATGGCTACACCTTC
CDR3 protein: CASSRPGTGYGYTF
clone size: few
V gene: TRBV7-9
J gene: TRBJ1-2
D gene: TRBD1

CDR3 DNA: TGCGCCAGCAGCCATACACAGGGGCTGAACACTGAAGCTTTCTTT
CDR3 protein: CASSHTQGLNTEAFF
clone size: NA
V gene: TRBV4-1
J gene: TRBJ1-1
D gene: TRBD1

CDR3 DNA: TGTGCCAGCAGTGAAGTAGGGGCGGGGAACGAGCAGTACTTC
CDR3 protein: CASSEVGAGNEQYF
clone size: once
V gene: TRBV6-1
J gene: TRBJ2-7
D gene: NA

CDR3 DNA: TGCGCCAGCAGCCGTCTCGCGGACGGGAGGGCCTCCTACAATGAGCAGTTCTTC
CDR3 protein: CASSRLADGRASYNEQFF
clone size: NA
V gene: TRBV4-1
J gene: TRBJ2-1
D gene: TRBD2

CDR3 DNA: TGTGCCAGCAGGTTTGGAGGGTTTACGAACACTGAAGCTTTCTTT
CDR3 protein: CASRFGGFTNTEAFF
clone size: NA
V gene: TRBV7-2
J gene: TRBJ1-1
D gene: NA

CDR3 DNA: TGTGCCAGCGGACTTGTGAGCGAGCAGTACTTC
CDR3 protein: CASGLVSEQYF
clone size: NA
V gene: TRBV6-5
J gene: TRBJ2-7
D gene: NA

CDR3 DNA: TGTGCCAGCAGAGATACAGGGGGAAACTATGGCTACACCTTC
CDR3 protein: CASRDTGGNYGYTF
clone size: NA
V gene: TRBV11-2
J gene: TRBJ1-2
D gene: TRBD1

CDR3 DNA: TGTGCCAGCAGTGTGGACAGGGCCATGAACACTGAAGCTTTCTTT
CDR3 protein: CASSVDRAMNTEAFF
clone size: NA
V gene: TRBV2
J gene: TRBJ1-1
D gene: TRBD1

CDR3 DNA: TGTGCCAGCAGCTTTGGTGGGGGCTATGAAGCTTTCTTT
CDR3 protein: CASSFGGGYEAFF
clone size: NA
V gene: TRBV13
J gene: TRBJ1-1
D gene: NA

CDR3 DNA: TGTGCCAGCAGCTTAATGGGGTTACAGGACACTGAAGCTTTCTTT
CDR3 protein: CASSLMGLQDTEAFF
clone size: NA
V gene: TRBV11-3
J gene: TRBJ1-1
D gene: NA

CDR3 DNA: TGCGCCAGCAGCCCAGGGGGCGCTACCTACTCCTACGAGCAGTACTTC
CDR3 protein: CASSPGGATYSYEQYF
clone size: NA
V gene: TRBV5-1
J gene: TRBJ2-7
D gene: TRBD1

CDR3 DNA: TGTGCCAGCAGCCCAAACCAAGTCCACACAGGAACCGGGGAGCTGTTTTTT
CDR3 protein: CASSPNQVHTGTGELFF
clone size: once
V gene: TRBV9
J gene: TRBJ2-2
D gene: NA

CDR3 DNA: TGCGCCACCGCGGGGACTAGGTACACCGGGGAGCTGTTTTTT
CDR3 protein: CATAGTRYTGELFF
clone size: NA
V gene: TRBV5-1
J gene: TRBJ2-2
D gene: TRBD2

CDR3 DNA: TGTGCCAGCAGTCCCGTGGAGTGGAGGGTCCATGAGCAGTTCTTC
CDR3 protein: CASSPVEWRVHEQFF
clone size: NA
V gene: TRBV6-2/TRBV6-3
J gene: TRBJ2-1
D gene: NA

CDR3 DNA: TGTGCCAGCTCACGACTAATGGACGGAGGGGGGGACACTGAAGCTTTCTTT
CDR3 protein: CASSRLMDGGGDTEAFF
clone size: NA
V gene: TRBV18
J gene: TRBJ1-1
D gene: NA

CDR3 DNA: TGCAGTGCTAGTCTGGAGACCCAGTACTTC
CDR3 protein: CSASLETQYF
clone size: NA
V gene: TRBV20-1
J gene: TRBJ2-5
D gene: NA

CDR3 DNA: TGTGCCAGCAGCCTAAGGGGGCAGGCTGAGCAGTTCTTC
CDR3 protein: CASSLRGQAEQFF
clone size: NA
V gene: TRBV9
J gene: TRBJ2-1
D gene: TRBD1

CDR3 DNA: TGTGCCAGTAGTCCCGGGACAGGGGTATATGAGCAGTTCTTC
CDR3 protein: CASSPGTGVYEQFF
clone size: NA
V gene: TRBV19
J gene: TRBJ2-1
D gene: TRBD1

CDR3 DNA: TGTGCCAGCAGCATTGACAGGGGCTTCACCGGGGAGCTGTTTTTT
CDR3 protein: CASSIDRGFTGELFF
clone size: NA
V gene: TRBV4-2
J gene: TRBJ2-2
D gene: TRBD1

CDR3 DNA: TGCGCCAGCAGCTTGGGACAGGGGGCGCCTAACGAGCAGTACTTC
CDR3 protein: CASSLGQGAPNEQYF
clone size: few
V gene: TRBV5-1
J gene: TRBJ2-7
D gene: TRBD1

CDR3 DNA: TGTGCCAGCAGCTCCCCGACAGGGTATGTTGGCTACACCTTC
CDR3 protein: CASSSPTGYVGYTF
clone size: NA
V gene: TRBV7-2
J gene: TRBJ1-2
D gene: TRBD1

CDR3 DNA: TGTGCCAGCTCATATGGACAGGGAGGCTATGGCTACACCTTC
CDR3 protein: CASSYGQGGYGYTF
clone size: once
V gene: TRBV18
J gene: TRBJ1-2
D gene: TRBD1

CDR3 DNA: TGTGCCAGCAGCGAAGGGGGCACTAATGAAAAACTGTTTTTT
CDR3 protein: CASSEGGTNEKLFF
clone size: NA
V gene: TRBV5-4
J gene: TRBJ1-4
D gene: TRBD1

CDR3 DNA: TGTGCTAGTGGTTTGGCCCAGGGGCCAAACACCGGGGAGCTGTTTTTT
CDR3 protein: CASGLAQGPNTGELFF
clone size: NA
V gene: TRBV12-5
J gene: TRBJ2-2
D gene: NA